The sample holds a few counts of the clone carrying this T cell receptor beta chain. The antigen remains unidentified. At one end, the junction sequence differs from germline, possibly due to a read error. These data are taken from a study of identical twins. Findings and limits, study-wide: The presence of invariant MAIT and iNKT cells could partly confound analyses of zero-insertion sequences.

Using its own MiXCR run on the 5' RACE reads, TCRdb lists one record per CDR3 protein. Of fewer than 250,000 distinct CDR3 sequences listed, around 8% are singletons. This same sample was also part of a study on yellow fever vaccine responses in identical twins.

This sequence was found in a woman aged 18-29 years in good health. The material sequenced was memory (CD45RO+) T cells sorted from blood.

The CDR3 DNA sequence: TGTGCCAGTTCACCCGGTGGAGGGTATAACTCTGGCTACACCTTC. Encoded protein: CASSPGGGYNSGYTF. This chain links TRBV5-6 with TRBJ1-2; the D is unclear. Germline values: CDR1 SGHDT, CDR2 YYEEEE. The CDR3 has 15 residues.